This TCR beta chain was recorded in a study of cytomegalovirus exposure and HLA in healthy donors. With 60 Vbeta and 13 Jbeta primers, the PCR was carried out. This table comes from immunoSEQ multiplex PCR, and its TCRdb copy is limited to in-frame clones, with some not included. Found here are approximately 160,000 clones, roughly 70% of them singletons; the top ten hold approximately 3.1%. Notes on this clone: Its specificity is unknown.

Study-wide findings and caveats: There were some public TCRs occurring in many donors, but most TCR sequences were rare. Among TCR beta chains, those listed as cytomegalovirus-associated numbered over 150. In vitro assays verified that a few CMV-associated chains recognized CMV antigens specifically. CMV serostatus stood as the only immune exposure information on hand.

The germline V gene has CDR1 SGHRS and CDR2 YFSETQ. This CDR3 has 14 residues. V shed 7 bases and J shed 4 bases, with 17 bases lying between them. The receptor comes from a woman in her forties or fifties in good health and CMV-seropositive. The chain combines TRBV5-1 with TRBJ1-1; D is uncertain. Sequencing input: PBMCs. This CDR3 is CASGLTGLGTEAFF. The CDR3 DNA reads as TGCGCCAGCGGCCTAACGGGGTTGGGCACTGAAGCTTTCTTT.